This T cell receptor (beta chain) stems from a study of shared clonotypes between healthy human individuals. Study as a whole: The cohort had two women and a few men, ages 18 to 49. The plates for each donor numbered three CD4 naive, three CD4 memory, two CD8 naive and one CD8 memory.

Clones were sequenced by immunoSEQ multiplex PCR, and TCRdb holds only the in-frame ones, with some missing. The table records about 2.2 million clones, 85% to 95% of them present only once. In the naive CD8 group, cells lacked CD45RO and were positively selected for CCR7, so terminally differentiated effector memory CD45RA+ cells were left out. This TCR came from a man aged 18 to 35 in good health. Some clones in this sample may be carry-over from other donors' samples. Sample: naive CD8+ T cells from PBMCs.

CDR3 residues: CASSPPGRGKGEQYF. In DNA, the CDR3 is TGTGCCAGCTCACCACCAGGACGGGGGAAGGGCGAGCAGTACTTC. The chain carries TRBV18 and TRBJ2-7, with a weak D call TRBD2 (6 bases). The CDR3 sequence is 15 residues long. V lost 0 bases and J lost 6, with 15 bases in between. Germline V gene lookup returns CDR1 KGHSH and CDR2 LQKENI.